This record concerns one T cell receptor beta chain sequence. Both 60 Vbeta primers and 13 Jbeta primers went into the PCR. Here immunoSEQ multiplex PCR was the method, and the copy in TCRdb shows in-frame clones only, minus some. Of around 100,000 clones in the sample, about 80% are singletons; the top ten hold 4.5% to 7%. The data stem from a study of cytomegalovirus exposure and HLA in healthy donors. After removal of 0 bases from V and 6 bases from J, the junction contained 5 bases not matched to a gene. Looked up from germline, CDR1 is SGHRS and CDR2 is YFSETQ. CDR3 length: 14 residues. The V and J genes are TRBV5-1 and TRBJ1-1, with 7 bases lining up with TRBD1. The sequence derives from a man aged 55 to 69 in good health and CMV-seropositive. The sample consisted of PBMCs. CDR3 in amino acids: CASSLGQGRAEAFF. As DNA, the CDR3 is TGCGCCAGCAGCTTGGGACAGGGAAGGGCTGAAGCTTTCTTT. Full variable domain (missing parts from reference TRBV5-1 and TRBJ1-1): KAGVTQTPRYLIKTRGQQVTLSCSPISGHRSVSWYQQTPGQGLQFLFEYFSETQRNKGNFPGRFSGRQFSNSRSEMNVSTLELGDSALYLCASSLGQGRAEAFFGQGTRLTVV.